Each of the 7 T cell receptor beta chains below was sequenced from the same sample in a study of blood T cell repertoires in COVID-19. Measured with immunoSEQ multiplex PCR; TCRdb has only the in-frame clones, and not every one. The table shows around 330,000 clones, with about 85% occurring only once. The sample consisted of PBMCs or T cells enriched from blood (not recorded which). Every receptor here comes from a woman aged 30 to 39 who had been exposed to COVID-19.

The chain links TRBV6-1 to TRBJ2-5; 11 positions match TRBD2. The CDR3 has 17 residues. V was clipped by 3 bases and J by 2 bases; unmatched bases: 8. Germline V gene sequence: CDR1 MNHNS, CDR2 SASEGT. CDR3 sequence (DNA): TGTGCCAGCAGTGATAGCACTAGCGGGAGTATTCAAGAGACCCAGTACTTC. The encoded protein is CASSDSTSGSIQETQYF.

The chain is built from TRBV6-5 and TRBJ2-7, with D perhaps TRBD2 (5 bases). The CDR3 has 12 amino acids. The ends were cut back, 6 bases at V and 3 bases at J, with 9 bases in the middle. Germline V gene lookup returns CDR1 MNHEY and CDR2 SVGAGI. The CDR3 coding sequence is TGTGCCAGCAGGAAAGGGAGCTACGAGCAGTACTTC. Translation: CASRKGSYEQYF.

The chain carries TRBV4-2 and TRBJ2-7; 9 bases match TRBD2. The J segment lost 6 bases and the V segment lost 4 bases, leaving 13 bases of the junction unmatched. The CDR3 extends over 16 amino acids. Germline V gives CDR1 LGHNA, CDR2 YNFKEQ. The CDR3 sequence: CASSLQPGLAQGEQYF. For the CDR3, the DNA is TGTGCCAGCAGCCTACAACCGGGACTAGCACAGGGCGAGCAGTACTTC.

The V call is TRBV9, the J call TRBJ2-1, with TRBD2 matching 8 bases. The CDR3 consists of 17 residues. V was clipped by 0 bases and J by 2 bases; unmatched bases: 7. The V gene's germline CDR1 is SGDLS and CDR2 YYNGEE. CDR3 region: CASSVGLSGRAYNEQFF. The CDR3 DNA reads as TGTGCCAGCAGCGTAGGCCTCTCCGGGAGGGCCTACAATGAGCAGTTCTTC.

The V call is TRBV7-9, the J call TRBJ1-1; 9 nucleotides line up with TRBD1. The CDR3 runs to 17 residues. Trimming at V came to 5 bases and at J to 4 bases, leaving 14 bases not matched to a gene. Germline V CDR1 and CDR2: SEHNR, FQNEAQ (reference sequence). In DNA, the CDR3 is TGTGCCAGCAGCAGGGACAGGGAAATCTCGGTCGGCACTGAAGCTTTCTTT. Its protein is CASSRDREISVGTEAFF. The whole variable domain, remainder taken from reference TRBV7-9 and TRBJ1-1, is DTGVSQNPRHKITKRGQNVTFRCDPISEHNRLYWYRQTLGQGPEFLTYFQNEAQLEKSRLLSDRFSAERPKGSFSTLEIQRTEQGDSAMYLCASSRDREISVGTEAFFGQGTRLTVV.

The chain carries TRBV27 and TRBJ2-7; weak D call: TRBD2 (5 bases). Trimming stripped 5 bases from V and 0 bases from J, with 17 bases between. The germline CDR1 and CDR2 sequences are MNHEY and SMNVEV (reference sequence). The CDR3 runs 16 residues. CDR3 sequence reads: CASSLGLFTSSYEQYF. The CDR3 coding sequence is TGTGCCAGCAGTCTTGGACTCTTTACTAGCTCCTACGAGCAGTACTTC.

The rearrangement links TRBV28 to TRBJ1-1; the match to TRBD1 covers 8 bases. V shed 3 bases, J shed 11 bases, and the junction held 2 bases outside the gene matches. The CDR3 has 11 amino acids. The germline CDR1 and CDR2 sequences are MDHEN and SYDVKM. CDR3 DNA: TGTGCCAGCAGTTTGGACAGGGCGGCTTTCTTT. It yields the protein CASSLDRAAFF.